A selection of T cell receptor beta chains follows, all from one sample in a study of CD8+ T cells in alopecia areata. The data were produced by immunoSEQ multiplex PCR, yet TCRdb's version contains in-frame clones alone and is incomplete. The sample yields some 170,000 clones, approximately 62% seen once. Sequenced here: CD4+ T cells sorted from blood, sampled at week 0. These receptors came from a human donor with alopecia areata. Each CDR3 is given with its conserved first and last residue. A D gene is named only where the DNA matches it firmly. Expanded clones are given a class, and other clones once, few, many or no size at all.

NA	TRBV27	TRBJ1-2	NA	TGTGCCAGCAGTTCAGACGGAGGTGGCTACACCTTC	CASSSDGGGYTF
NA	TRBV7-2	TRBJ1-2	NA	TGTGCCAGCAGCCCGCTCGCGGGAACCTATGGCTACACCTTC	CASSPLAGTYGYTF
NA	TRBV6-4	TRBJ2-1	NA	TGTGCCAGCAGTGACAGATGGTGGGGATCCTACAATGAGCAGTTCTTC	CASSDRWWGSYNEQFF
TRBD2	TRBV14	TRBJ2-3	NA	TGTGCCAGCAGCCAAGCGGGGGGGCATACAGATACGCAGTATTTT	CASSQAGGHTDTQYF
TRBD2	TRBV29-1	TRBJ2-7	NA	TGCAGCGTTACCAGGGGCGGGGGGTACGAGCAGTACTTC	CSVTRGGGYEQYF
NA	TRBV29-1	TRBJ2-3	NA	TGCAGCGTTGAGGGGGCGGGGAGCACAGATACGCAGTATTTT	CSVEGAGSTDTQYF
NA	TRBV15	TRBJ2-2	NA	TGTGCCACCAGACAGGGGAACACCGGGGAGCTGTTTTTT	CATRQGNTGELFF
NA	TRBV5-1	TRBJ1-1	NA	TGCGCCAGCAGCTTGAGTAACAGGGAGAGCACTGAAGCTTTCTTT	CASSLSNRESTEAFF
NA	TRBV30	TRBJ2-7	NA	TGTGCCTGGAGTGTAACCGACTCCTACGAGCAGTACTTC	CAWSVTDSYEQYF
TRBD1	TRBV29-1	TRBJ1-1	few	TGCAGCGTTTGGGACAGGCGAAACACTGAAGCTTTCTTT	CSVWDRRNTEAFF
NA	TRBV20-1	TRBJ2-5	NA	TGCAGTGCAACGAGCCAAGAGACCCAGTACTTC	CSATSQETQYF
TRBD1	TRBV25-1	TRBJ2-5	NA	TGTGCCAGCAGGAGGACAGGGACGCAAGAGACCCAGTACTTC	CASRRTGTQETQYF
NA	TRBV4-1	TRBJ1-4	NA	TGCGCCAGCAGCCAAGATCTTTTGGGGGGGCTAAAACTGTTTTTT	CASSQDLLGGLKLFF
NA	TRBV29-1	TRBJ1-2	NA	TGCAGCGTGACCTTCGGATTGTTTGGCTACACCTTC	CSVTFGLFGYTF
TRBD1	TRBV20-1	TRBJ2-7	NA	TGCAGTGCAGGGACAGGCTACGAGCAGTACTTC	CSAGTGYEQYF
NA	TRBV25-1	TRBJ2-7	NA	TGTGCCAGCAGTGTGGAGACCTACGAGCAGTACTTC	CASSVETYEQYF
TRBD2	TRBV2	TRBJ2-1	NA	TGTGCCAGCAGTGAAGAGGGGGCGGGACTAGCGTTAAGTGAGCAGTTCTTC	CASSEEGAGLALSEQFF
NA	TRBV10-3	TRBJ2-5	NA	TGTGCCATCAGTGAGACTCACGGAGAGACCCAGTACTTC	CAISETHGETQYF
NA	TRBV5-6	TRBJ2-4	few	TGTGCCAGCAGCTTGGCTTCAGGGGTTGACATTCAGTACTTC	CASSLASGVDIQYF
TRBD2	TRBV18	TRBJ2-3	NA	TGTGCCAGCTCACCACCGCCGGGGAGGGGCACAGATACGCAGTATTTT	CASSPPPGRGTDTQYF
TRBD2	TRBV9	TRBJ2-2	NA	TGTGCCAGCAGCGTAGTAGCGGGCACCGGGGAGCTGTTTTTT	CASSVVAGTGELFF
TRBD2	TRBV5-1	TRBJ2-5	NA	TGCGCCAGCACCGCTAGCGGGGGGGCAAAGACCCAGTACTTC	CASTASGGAKTQYF
TRBD1	TRBV7-9	TRBJ1-5	NA	TGTGCCAGCAGCTTAGGACAGGGGAGCAATCAGCCCCAGCATTTT	CASSLGQGSNQPQHF
NA	TRBV7-8	TRBJ1-5	few	TGTGCCAGCAGCTTAGTTAGGCACAGGGCCGATCAGCCCCAGCATTTT	CASSLVRHRADQPQHF
NA	TRBV30	TRBJ2-1	NA	TGTGCCTGGAGTGTCACACTCTACAATGAGCAGTTCTTC	CAWSVTLYNEQFF
NA	TRBV25-1	TRBJ1-1	NA	TGTGCCAGCAGCCCTGGTCGCCACACTGAAGCTTTCTTT	CASSPGRHTEAFF
NA	TRBV4-2	TRBJ1-5	NA	TGTGCCAGCAGCCAAGATCTACTTAGCAATCAGCCCCAGCATTTT	CASSQDLLSNQPQHF
NA	TRBV7-3	TRBJ1-1	NA	TGTGCCAGCAGCTTAACCCCAGGACAGCAGAACACTGAAGCTTTCTTT	CASSLTPGQQNTEAFF
NA	TRBV30	TRBJ2-3	NA	TGTGCCTGGAGTGTACGGCGGGGACCCACAGATACGCAGTATTTT	CAWSVRRGPTDTQYF
TRBD1	TRBV5-1	TRBJ1-2	NA	TGCGCCAGCAGCACAGGACAGGGCGTCAGCTATGGCTACACCTTC	CASSTGQGVSYGYTF
NA	TRBV5-6	TRBJ2-7	few	TGTGCCAGCACCTTAAGTCTGCTAGCTTTCGAGCAGTACTTC	CASTLSLLAFEQYF
TRBD1	TRBV27	TRBJ1-2	NA	TGTGCCAGCAGCAAGGGGGCGGGAGACTATGGCTACACCTTC	CASSKGAGDYGYTF
NA	TRBV11-2	TRBJ2-3	NA	TGTGCCAGCAGCCACGGGACCAGGGGAGATACGCAGTATTTT	CASSHGTRGDTQYF
NA	TRBV27	TRBJ2-7	few	TGTGCCAGCAGTCCATACAGGGCTACCTACGAGCAGTACTTC	CASSPYRATYEQYF
TRBD1	TRBV9	TRBJ1-1	few	TGTGCCAGCAGCGACGGGACAGGGGTCACTGAAGCTTTCTTT	CASSDGTGVTEAFF
NA	TRBV4-3	TRBJ1-5	NA	TGCGCCAGCAGCCAAGATTCCGGGAGGGGTCAGCCCCAGCATTTT	CASSQDSGRGQPQHF
TRBD2	TRBV5-1	TRBJ2-2	NA	TGCGCCAGCAGCCGGCGTCCTAGCGGCGGCGCGGACACCGGGGAGCTGTTTTTT	CASSRRPSGGADTGELFF